The rows below give T cell receptor beta chains drawn from one sample of a study of cytomegalovirus exposure and HLA in healthy donors. Libraries were prepared by immunoSEQ multiplex PCR; TCRdb keeps only in-frame clonotypes and omits some of them. Altogether 130,000 to 150,000 clones are present, over 65% being singletons, with the ten largest covering under 3%. Sequencing input: PBMCs. These receptor sequences come from a female donor in good health and CMV-seronegative. The CDR3 runs from the conserved cysteine through the conserved F or W. The D gene is left open where the match is weak. The listing skips clone size in some rows; elsewhere it reads once, few, many or a size class.

V	size	D	length	J	CDR3	DNA
TRBV7-2	NA	TRBD2	16	TRBJ2-5	CASSLAASGVPAPQYF	TGTGCCAGCAGCTTAGCGGCTAGCGGGGTCCCTGCGCCCCAGTACTTC
TRBV5-5	NA	TRBD2	16	TRBJ2-1	CASSLVGGSSYNEQFF	TGTGCCAGCAGCTTGGTCGGGGGGAGCTCCTACAATGAGCAGTTCTTC
TRBV9	NA	TRBD1	15	TRBJ2-3	CASSSGQGWGDTQYF	TGTGCCAGCAGCTCGGGACAGGGTTGGGGAGATACGCAGTATTTT
TRBV2	NA	NA	14	TRBJ1-2	CASSGYGFNYGYTF	TGTGCCAGCAGTGGGTACGGGTTTAACTATGGCTACACCTTC
TRBV25-1	NA	TRBD2	13	TRBJ2-7	CASSEASGYEQYF	TGTGCCAGCAGTGAGGCTAGCGGCTACGAGCAGTACTTC
TRBV19	NA	NA	15	TRBJ1-2	CASRKGQGYGYGYTF	TGTGCCAGTAGGAAGGGCCAGGGGTATGGGTATGGCTACACCTTC
TRBV25-1	NA	TRBD1	11	TRBJ1-2	CASALGGGYTF	TGTGCCAGCGCCTTAGGGGGCGGCTACACCTTC
TRBV10-1	few	NA	20	TRBJ1-5	CASTEKGLEDWQGSSQPQHF	TGCGCCAGCACTGAGAAAGGCCTAGAAGATTGGCAGGGAAGCAGTCAGCCCCAGCATTTT
TRBV19	NA	TRBD1	14	TRBJ1-5	CASSRDRGRQPQHF	TGTGCCAGTAGTAGGGACAGGGGTAGGCAGCCCCAGCATTTT
TRBV27	NA	TRBD1	15	TRBJ1-1	CAGRTRGRVGTEAFF	TGTGCCGGCAGGACCAGGGGGCGGGTAGGCACTGAAGCTTTCTTT
TRBV19	NA	NA	13	TRBJ1-2	CASTRDTNYGYTF	TGTGCCAGTACCCGGGACACTAACTATGGCTACACCTTC
TRBV7-9	NA	NA	12	TRBJ1-2	CASSLTQGGYTF	TGTGCCAGCAGCTTAACACAGGGAGGCTACACCTTC
TRBV14	NA	NA	14	TRBJ1-1	CASTDRTHPEGAFF	TGTGCCAGCACCGACCGGACACATCCAGAAGGAGCTTTCTTT
TRBV27	NA	TRBD2	16	TRBJ2-7	CASSPRLAGSSYEQYF	TGTGCCAGCAGTCCACGACTAGCGGGCAGCTCCTACGAGCAGTACTTC
TRBV19	NA	NA	17	TRBJ2-1	CASSIGRLRSSYNEQFF	TGTGCCAGTAGTATAGGCCGACTTCGGAGCTCCTACAATGAGCAGTTCTTC
TRBV2	few	NA	15	TRBJ1-1	CASSPRQAMNTEAFF	TGTGCCAGCAGTCCACGACAGGCTATGAACACTGAAGCTTTCTTT
TRBV29-1	few	NA	13	TRBJ2-5	CSVEGGPGETQYF	TGCAGCGTTGAGGGGGGGCCTGGGGAGACCCAGTACTTC
TRBV5-1	NA	NA	14	TRBJ2-3	CASSLTASTDTQYF	TGCGCCAGCAGCCTGACAGCTAGCACAGATACGCAGTATTTT
TRBV9	NA	TRBD2	20	TRBJ2-1	CASSAGLAGLSARAYNEQFF	TGTGCCAGCAGCGCGGGACTAGCGGGGCTTTCGGCCCGTGCCTACAATGAGCAGTTCTTC
TRBV4-1	NA	TRBD2	18	TRBJ2-1	CASSQALAVATRSNEQFF	TGCGCCAGCAGCCAAGCTCTAGCGGTGGCGACCAGGAGCAATGAGCAGTTCTTC
TRBV27	NA	NA	14	TRBJ2-7	CASKFGRGSYEQYF	TGTGCCAGCAAGTTTGGCCGTGGGAGCTACGAGCAGTACTTC
TRBV27	NA	TRBD1	14	TRBJ2-1	CASRRQGENNEQFF	TGTGCCAGCAGGAGACAGGGGGAAAACAATGAGCAGTTCTTC
TRBV2	NA	NA	12	TRBJ2-1	CASSEPRNEQFF	TGTGCCAGCAGTGAACCTCGGAATGAGCAGTTCTTC
TRBV4-1	few	TRBD1	16	TRBJ1-1	CASSHSRQGPNTEAFF	TGCGCCAGCAGCCATAGCCGACAGGGACCGAACACTGAAGCTTTCTTT
TRBV19	NA	TRBD2	16	TRBJ2-3	CASSATSGGVTDTQYF	TGTGCCAGTAGTGCGACTAGCGGGGGTGTAACTGATACGCAGTATTTT
TRBV11-2	NA	NA	13	TRBJ1-5	CASSSNRGLPQHF	TGTGCCAGCAGCTCAAATAGGGGATTACCCCAGCATTTT
TRBV10-3	NA	NA	15	TRBJ1-1	CAIGRSELMNTEAFF	TGTGCCATCGGGCGCTCAGAGTTAATGAACACTGAAGCTTTCTTT
TRBV5-6	NA	NA	16	TRBJ2-3	CASSLGARTSTDTQYF	TGTGCCAGCAGCTTGGGGGCCCGTACTAGCACAGATACGCAGTATTTT
TRBV5-4	NA	TRBD1	14	TRBJ2-7	CASSSRDSTYEQYF	TGTGCCAGCAGCTCCCGGGACAGCACCTACGAGCAGTACTTC
TRBV14	NA	TRBD2	17	TRBJ2-3	CASSHPGLAGGPDTQYF	TGTGCCAGCAGCCACCCCGGACTAGCGGGAGGGCCAGATACGCAGTATTTT
TRBV2	NA	NA	14	TRBJ1-1	CASTPTAGNTEAFF	TGTGCCAGCACCCCAACGGCAGGGAACACTGAAGCTTTCTTT
TRBV5-6	NA	TRBD1	16	TRBJ1-4	CASSFYMGQGLEKLFF	TGTGCCAGCAGCTTCTACATGGGACAGGGATTGGAAAAACTGTTTTTT